The rows below give T cell receptor beta chains drawn from one sample of a study of T-cell reconstitution after alpha-beta-depleted transplantation in children. A single record per CDR3 protein comes from TCRdb applying MiXCR to the PCR reads. The sample yields 500,000 or so distinct CDR3 sequences, approximately 32% seen once. The sample in question was PBMCs from the stem cell graft donor, obtained from the stem cell graft. These receptors were taken from a human donor who donated a stem cell graft to a child with aplastic anemia. CDR3s include the opening cysteine and the closing phenylalanine or tryptophan. A clone size is listed for some rows: how often the clone was seen (once, few, many), or a class if it is expanded.

V gene	clone size	CDR3 length	J gene	CDR3 protein
TRBV6-2/TRBV6-3	NA	15	TRBJ1-1	CASLGRPIMNTEAFF
TRBV29-1	few	19	TRBJ1-2	CSVEDPEVFGDRENYGYTF
TRBV29-1	NA	13	TRBJ1-3	CSARRGAGNTIYF
TRBV7-2	few	12	TRBJ1-1	CASSWRKPEAFF
TRBV9	NA	13	TRBJ2-5	CASSNGGMETQYF
TRBV29-1	NA	15	TRBJ2-1	CSVDLGGGLANEQFF
TRBV4-3	NA	15	TRBJ1-1	CASSQEISLNTEAFF
TRBV7-2	many	13	TRBJ1-5	CASSHPGGQPQHF
TRBV7-9	NA	17	TRBJ1-1	CASSLVGGGAVNTEAFF
TRBV12-3/TRBV12-4	NA	14	TRBJ1-5	CASSLGGQNQPQHF